The 22 T cell receptor beta chains presented below share a single source sample, sequenced in a study of blood T cell repertoires in COVID-19. TCRdb's table, derived via immunoSEQ multiplex PCR, lists solely in-frame clones and lacks some. Among under 300,000 clones, about 88% were seen once, and the ten largest hold 3.6%. Sequencing used peripheral blood. Every receptor here comes from a man aged 18-30 years with active or convalescent COVID-19.

The chain is built from TRBV24-1 and TRBJ2-1, with 12 positions matching TRBD2. This CDR3 region has 17 residues. Per the germline V gene, CDR1 is KGHDR and CDR2 is SFDVKD. V lost 3 bases, J lost 10 bases, and 12 bases stayed unmatched. The CDR3 is CATSDSRGLAGGEEQFF. The CDR3 bases are TGTGCCACCAGTGATAGTAGGGGACTAGCGGGCGGTGAGGAGCAGTTCTTC.

V and J are TRBV29-1 and TRBJ2-1; D is perhaps TRBD2 (6 bases). The CDR3 loop spans 12 amino acids. The germline CDR1 and CDR2 sequences are SQVTM and ANQGSEA. Trimming shortened V by 7 bases and J by 6 bases, and 13 bases separated the two germline ends. CDR3: CSAGGSSNEQFF. The CDR3, as DNA: TGCAGCGCTGGGGGGAGTTCCAATGAGCAGTTCTTC.

This clone was seen only once. The rearrangement uses TRBV2 and TRBJ2-7; no firm D call. Looked up from germline, CDR1 is SNHLY and CDR2 is FYNNEI. This CDR3 is built from 11 residues. V was shortened by 10 bases and J by 6 bases, with 13 bases between the two germline ends. CDR3 DNA: TGTGCCACCACTCCATCAAGCGAGCAGTACTTC. Protein: CATTPSSEQYF.

The V gene is TRBV19, the J gene TRBJ2-1; tentative D call: TRBD2 (5 bases). Germline CDR1 is LNHDA and CDR2 is SQIVND (reference sequence). V was pared by 3 bases and J by 3 bases, with 12 bases between. The CDR3 spans 15 residues. The CDR3 loop is CASSIGAVNYNEQFF. The CDR3 DNA is TGTGCCAGTAGTATCGGAGCGGTTAACTACAATGAGCAGTTCTTC.

This sequence joins TRBV28 and TRBJ2-5; tentative D call: TRBD1 (6 bases). Trimming removed 8 bases at V and 2 bases at J, with 18 bases between. CDR3 length: 15 amino acids. Germline lookup yields CDR1 MDHEN and CDR2 SYDVKM. CDR3 amino acids: CASRFRTATQETQYF. CDR3 coding DNA: TGTGCCAGCCGCTTTCGGACAGCTACACAAGAGACCCAGTACTTC.

This chain joins TRBV9 and TRBJ2-1, with TRBD2 matching over 8 bases. J lost 8 bases, V lost 0 bases, and 7 bases had no gene match. CDR3 length equals 15 residues. Germline CDR1 SGDLS, CDR2 YYNGEE. CDR3 loop: CASSVVGGRPDEQFF. The CDR3 nucleotides are TGTGCCAGCAGCGTAGTTGGCGGGAGGCCCGATGAGCAGTTCTTC. The variable domain in full, completed from reference TRBV9 and TRBJ2-1, reads DSGVTQTPKHLITATGQRVTLRCSPRSGDLSVYWYQQSLDQGLQFLIQYYNGEERAKGNILERFSAQQFPDLHSELNLSSLELGDSALYFCASSVVGGRPDEQFFGPGTRLTVL.

To note about this clone: The same CDR3 arises from other DNA sequences in this sample as well. The J gene is TRBJ2-5, the V gene TRBV28, with D perhaps matching TRBD1 (6 bases). Germline lookup yields CDR1 MDHEN and CDR2 SYDVKM. CDR3 length equals 13 residues. V was clipped by 4 bases and J by 3 bases, with 9 bases between them. CDR3 region: CASSWGQEETQYF. Here the CDR3 DNA reads TGTGCCAGCAGTTGGGGGCAGGAAGAGACCCAGTACTTC.

This rearrangement joins TRBV6-6 to TRBJ1-5; D gene ambiguous. CDR1 is MNHNY and CDR2 is SVGAGI in the germline V gene (reference sequence). V lost 7 bases and J 7 bases, leaving 14 bases between the germline ends. The CDR3 runs to 13 residues. The CDR3 spells CASTFLLAQPQHF. In nucleotides, the CDR3 is TGTGCCAGCACGTTTCTCCTCGCGCAGCCCCAGCATTTT.

This rearrangement joins TRBV7-2 to TRBJ2-7, with D perhaps TRBD1 (6 bases). V lost 6 bases and J lost 8, with 20 bases in between. The germline gives CDR1 SGHTA, CDR2 FQGNSA. The CDR3 is 14 amino acids. The CDR3 DNA sequence: TGTGCCAGCAGGCACCGGGACATCTTTACGCAGCAGTACTTC. It specifies CASRHRDIFTQQYF.

This clone was recorded a few times. V is TRBV2 and J is TRBJ1-3; 8 bases fit TRBD1. After removal of 4 bases from V and 11 bases from J, the junction contained 10 bases not matched to a gene. CDR3 length: 14 residues. Germline CDR1 SNHLY, CDR2 FYNNEI. The CDR3 DNA reads TGTGCCAGCAGTGTTGGACAGGGATTAGGGGCCATATATTTT. Its translation is CASSVGQGLGAIYF.

The V and J genes are TRBV15 and TRBJ2-1; TRBD2 agrees at 8 bases. Trimming took 8 bases from V and 5 from J; bases not matched to a gene: 8. Germline V lookup: CDR1 LNHNV, CDR2 YYDKDF (reference sequence). The CDR3 extends over 14 amino acids. Here the CDR3 DNA reads TGTGCCACCCGTTCGGGACTAGGGGACAATGAGCAGTTCTTC. Amino acids: CATRSGLGDNEQFF.

V and J are TRBV6-5 and TRBJ2-6; weak D call: TRBD1 (6 bases). Germline assignment: CDR1 MNHEY and CDR2 SVGAGI. V was shortened by 0 bases and J by 8 bases, with 11 bases between the two germline ends. This CDR3 comprises 15 residues. The CDR3 spells CASSYSGQTTNVLTF. The CDR3 coding sequence is TGTGCCAGCAGTTACTCGGGACAAACGACCAACGTCCTGACTTTC.

Turning to this clone: Different DNA sequences within this sample yield the same CDR3. The CDR3 DNA reads TGTGCCAGCAGTTCCGGGGGTGAGCAGTTCTTC. Its translation is CASSSGGEQFF. The chain combines TRBV6-2 or TRBV6-3 with TRBJ2-1, with a weak D call TRBD2 (6 bases). Germline CDR1 is MNHEY and CDR2 is SVGEGT. This CDR3 is built from 11 residues. V lost 4 bases, J lost 9 bases, and 7 bases lay in between.

The chain joins TRBV30 to TRBJ1-6; no clear D. This CDR3 region has 13 residues. Germline CDR1 reads GTSNPN; CDR2 reads SVGIG (reference sequence). Between the trimmed V and J ends, which lost 2 bases and 7 bases, there was a span of 9 bases. CDR3 DNA: TGTGCCTGGAGTCTAGAGGAAAATTCACCCCTCCACTTT. As protein: CAWSLEENSPLHF. The whole variable domain, filled in from reference TRBV30 and TRBJ1-6, reads SQTIHQWPATLVQPVGSPLSLECTVEGTSNPNLYWYRQAAGRGLQLLFYSVGIGQISSEVPQNLSASRPQDRQFILSSKKLLLSDSGFYLCAWSLEENSPLHFGNGTRLTVT.

V is TRBV7-2 and J is TRBJ2-1; a weak D match, TRBD1 (5 bases). V was pared by 1 base and J by 10 bases, with 11 bases between. The CDR3 loop spans 13 amino acids. The germline gives CDR1 SGHTA, CDR2 FQGNSA. This CDR3 is CASSLGGLREQFF. CDR3 DNA sequence: TGTGCCAGCAGCTTAGGGGGCCTCAGGGAGCAGTTCTTC.

With regard to this clone: The same CDR3 can be traced to other DNA sequences in this sample. The gene calls are TRBV27 and TRBJ2-1; D remains unclear. In germline, CDR1 is MNHEY, CDR2 SMNVEV (reference sequence). Trimming pared 3 bases from V and 8 bases from J, leaving 5 bases between. This CDR3 comprises 11 residues. In DNA form, the CDR3 reads TGTGCCAGCAGTTTTGGAGATGAGCAGTTCTTC. Its translation: CASSFGDEQFF.

The chain links TRBV21-1 to TRBJ2-2; the D call in the table, TRBD1, was not verified against the DNA. TRBV21-1 is a pseudogene segment. This CDR3 is 18 amino acids long. CDR3 DNA: TGTGCCAGCTATAGTCAGGGGGCCTATACGCCGAACACCGGGGAGCTGTTTTTT. Its translation is CASYSQGAYTPNTGELFF.

The chain uses TRBV5-1 and TRBJ2-6, with 8 bases fitting TRBD1. The V segment lost 3 bases and the J segment 0 bases; nucleotides outside the gene matches: 5. Germline CDR1 reads SGHRS; CDR2 reads YFSETQ. This CDR3 contains 17 residues. CDR3 region: CASSSLTGDSGANVLTF. The CDR3 nucleotides are TGCGCCAGCAGCTCGTTGACAGGGGACTCTGGGGCCAACGTCCTGACTTTC.

The chain is built from TRBV19 and TRBJ2-1; 10 nucleotides match TRBD2. Germline trimming cut 5 bases from V and 2 bases from J; bases unmatched to any gene: 3. Germline values: CDR1 LNHDA, CDR2 SQIVND (reference sequence). The CDR3 extends over 15 amino acids. The CDR3 loop reads CASSVSGGPYNEQFF. The CDR3 nucleotides are TGTGCCAGTAGTGTTAGCGGGGGGCCCTACAATGAGCAGTTCTTC.

V is TRBV6-2 or TRBV6-3 and J is TRBJ1-2; D is unclear. Trimming pared 6 bases from V and 8 bases from J, leaving 19 bases between. CDR1 is MNHEY, CDR2 SVGEGT, per germline. The CDR3 extends over 14 amino acids. The CDR3 DNA follows: TGTGCCAGCAGCTCTCCGGGGAGAGGAGGAGGCTACACCTTC. It encodes CASSSPGRGGGYTF.

The chain links TRBV6-5 to TRBJ1-2; TRBD1 matches at 7 bases. V lost 5 bases, J lost 8 bases, and 8 bases stayed unmatched. In germline, CDR1 is MNHEY, CDR2 SVGAGI. CDR3 length: 13 residues. The CDR3 coding sequence is TGTGCCAGCAGTAAGGGGGCGAGGGGAGGCTACACCTTC. Translating it yields CASSKGARGGYTF.

The V gene is TRBV5-1, the J gene TRBJ2-3, with TRBD2 identical over 7 bases. Germline V gene lookup returns CDR1 SGHRS and CDR2 YFSETQ. CDR3 length equals 18 residues. The ends lost 0 bases at V and 0 bases at J; junction bases unmatched: 10. CDR3 bases: TGCGCCAGCAGCTTGGGCGGGAGTTCCCTCTATAGCACAGATACGCAGTATTTT. It is translated as CASSLGGSSLYSTDTQYF.